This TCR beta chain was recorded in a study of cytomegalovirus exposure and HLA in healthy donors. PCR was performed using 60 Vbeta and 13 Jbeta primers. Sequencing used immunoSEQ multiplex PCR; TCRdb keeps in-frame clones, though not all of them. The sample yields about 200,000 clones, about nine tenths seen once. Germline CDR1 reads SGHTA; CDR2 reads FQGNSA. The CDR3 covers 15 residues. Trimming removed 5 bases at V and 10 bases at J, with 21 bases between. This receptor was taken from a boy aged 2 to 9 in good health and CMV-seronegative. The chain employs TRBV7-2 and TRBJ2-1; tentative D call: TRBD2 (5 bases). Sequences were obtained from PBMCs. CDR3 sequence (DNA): TGTGCCAGCAGCCGCCGGCGGGTCGCCCCACACGAGCAGTTCTTC. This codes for CASSRRRVAPHEQFF. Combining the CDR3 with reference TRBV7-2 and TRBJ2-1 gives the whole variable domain GAGVSQSPSNKVTEKGKDVELRCDPISGHTALYWYRQSLGQGLEFLIYFQGNSAPDKSGLPSDRFSAERTGGSVSTLTIQRTQQEDSAVYLCASSRRRVAPHEQFFGPGTRLTVL.